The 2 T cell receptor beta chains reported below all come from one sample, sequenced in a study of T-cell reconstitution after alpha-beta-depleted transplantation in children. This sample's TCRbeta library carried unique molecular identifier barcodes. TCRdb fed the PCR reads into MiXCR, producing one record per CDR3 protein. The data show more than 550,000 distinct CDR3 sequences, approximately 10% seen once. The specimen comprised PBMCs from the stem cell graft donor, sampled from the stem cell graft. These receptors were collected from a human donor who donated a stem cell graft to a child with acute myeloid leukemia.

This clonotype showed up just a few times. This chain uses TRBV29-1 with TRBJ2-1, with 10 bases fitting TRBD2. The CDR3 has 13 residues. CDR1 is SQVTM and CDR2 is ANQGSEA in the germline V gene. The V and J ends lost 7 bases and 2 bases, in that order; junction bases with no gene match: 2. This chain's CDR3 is CSAGLAAYNEQFF. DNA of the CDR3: TGCAGCGCTGGACTAGCGGCCTACAATGAGCAGTTCTTC.

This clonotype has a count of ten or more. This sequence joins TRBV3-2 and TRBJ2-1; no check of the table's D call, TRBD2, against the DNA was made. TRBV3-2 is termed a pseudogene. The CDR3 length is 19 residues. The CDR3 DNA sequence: TGTGCCAGCAGCAGACGGGACAGGGGACTAGCGGGAGCGGGAAATGAGCAGTTCTTC. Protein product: CASSRRDRGLAGAGNEQFF.